This T cell receptor beta chain was recorded in a study of T cells in Graves' hyperthyroidism and ophthalmopathy. The germline V gene has CDR1 MNHEY and CDR2 SMNVEV (reference sequence). The CDR3 is 14 amino acids. Trimming took 3 bases from V and 7 from J; bases not matched to a gene: 9. A word on this clonotype: A clone one base away is much larger, so this may be a read error.

RNA transcripts served as the template for amplifying TCR beta CDR3 regions. Carried out on the TCR CDR3, a first-round RT-PCR used the HTBI primer set. TCRdb fed the multiplex PCR reads into MiXCR, producing one record per CDR3 protein. The sample shows a few hundred thousand distinct CDR3 sequences, 25% of them seen only once. The chain carries TRBV27 and TRBJ2-7; 7 nucleotides match TRBD1. Sequenced sample: blood. The receptor comes from a man in his fifties or sixties with Graves' hyperthyroidism. The CDR3 here is CASSLVRGKGEQYF. The CDR3 bases are TGTGCCAGCAGTTTGGTCAGGGGGAAGGGTGAGCAGTACTTC.